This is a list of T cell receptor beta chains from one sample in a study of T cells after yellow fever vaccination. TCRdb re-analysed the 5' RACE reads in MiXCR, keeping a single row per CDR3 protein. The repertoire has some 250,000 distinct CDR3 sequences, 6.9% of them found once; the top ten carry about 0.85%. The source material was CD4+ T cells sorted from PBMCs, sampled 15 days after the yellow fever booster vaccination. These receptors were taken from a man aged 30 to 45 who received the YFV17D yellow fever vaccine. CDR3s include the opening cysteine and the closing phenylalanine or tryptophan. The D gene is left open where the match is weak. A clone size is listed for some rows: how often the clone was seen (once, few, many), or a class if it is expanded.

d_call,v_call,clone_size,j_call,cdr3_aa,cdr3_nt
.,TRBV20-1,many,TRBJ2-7,CSASKAGYEQYF,TGCAGTGCTAGTAAAGCGGGCTACGAGCAGTACTTC
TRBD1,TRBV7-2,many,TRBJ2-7,CASSQTRTGEQYF,TGTGCCAGCAGCCAAACTAGGACAGGAGAGCAGTACTTC
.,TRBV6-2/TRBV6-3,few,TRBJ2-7,CASSYLDGNPYEQYF,TGTGCCAGCAGTTACCTGGATGGCAACCCCTACGAGCAGTACTTC
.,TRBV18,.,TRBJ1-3,CASSPRKLEGNTIYF,TGTGCCAGCTCACCCCGAAAACTTGAAGGAAACACCATATATTTT
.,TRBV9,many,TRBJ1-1,CASSVEGGRANTEAFF,TGTGCCAGCAGCGTAGAGGGGGGCAGGGCGAACACTGAAGCTTTCTTT
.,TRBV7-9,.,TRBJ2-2,CASLNGGPNGELFF,TGTGCCAGCCTCAATGGAGGGCCTAACGGGGAGCTGTTTTTT
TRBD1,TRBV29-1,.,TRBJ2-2,CSVNSPGGAATGELFF,TGCAGCGTCAACTCTCCAGGGGGCGCCGCCACCGGGGAGCTGTTTTTT
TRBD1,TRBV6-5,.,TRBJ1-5,CASSPGQGGGLRQPQHF,TGTGCCAGCAGCCCGGGACAGGGGGGAGGACTGCGGCAGCCCCAGCATTTT
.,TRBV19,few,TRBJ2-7,CASQGFYEQYF,TGTGCCAGTCAGGGGTTCTACGAGCAGTACTTC
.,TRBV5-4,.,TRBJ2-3,CASSLVVGSQDTQYF,TGTGCCAGCAGCTTGGTCGTCGGGAGTCAAGATACGCAGTATTTT
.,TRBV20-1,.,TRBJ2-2,CSAASRRRDTGELFF,TGCAGTGCCGCATCTAGAAGGCGAGACACCGGGGAGCTGTTTTTT
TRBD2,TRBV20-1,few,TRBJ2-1,CSARPSSGISSYNEQFF,TGCAGTGCCCGTCCCTCTAGCGGGATCAGCTCCTACAATGAGCAGTTCTTC
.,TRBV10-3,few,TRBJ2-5,CAISGFTSQETQYF,TGTGCCATCAGTGGGTTCACCTCCCAAGAGACCCAGTACTTC
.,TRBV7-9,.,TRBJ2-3,CASSFVSLRERTDTQYF,TGTGCCAGCAGCTTCGTCAGTCTACGGGAGCGCACAGATACGCAGTATTTT
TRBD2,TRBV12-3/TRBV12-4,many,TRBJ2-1,CASTQLAGDNEQFF,TGTGCCAGCACCCAGCTAGCGGGAGACAATGAGCAGTTCTTC
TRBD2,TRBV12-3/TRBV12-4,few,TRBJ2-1,CASSRGSGLAGANEQFF,TGTGCCAGCAGCCGCGGCTCGGGACTAGCGGGAGCCAATGAGCAGTTCTTC
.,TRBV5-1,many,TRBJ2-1,CASSAAGHAYNEQFF,TGCGCCAGCAGCGCCGCGGGCCATGCCTACAATGAGCAGTTCTTC
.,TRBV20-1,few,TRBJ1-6,CSARVGNRRDSPLHF,TGCAGTGCTAGAGTTGGAAACAGGCGCGATTCACCCCTCCACTTT
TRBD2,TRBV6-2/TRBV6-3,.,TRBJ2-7,CASSSILGGRLAAQRQYF,TGTGCCAGCAGTTCCATACTGGGTGGGAGACTAGCGGCTCAGCGGCAGTACTTC
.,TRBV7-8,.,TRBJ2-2,CASSSQISTGELFF,TGTGCCAGCAGCTCGCAAATATCCACCGGGGAGCTGTTTTTT
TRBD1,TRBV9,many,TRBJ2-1,CASSVGQGSYNEQFF,TGTGCCAGCAGCGTAGGACAGGGGTCCTACAATGAGCAGTTCTTC
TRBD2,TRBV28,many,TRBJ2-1,CASRIGTSGYNEQFF,TGTGCCAGCAGGATTGGGACTAGCGGTTACAATGAGCAGTTCTTC
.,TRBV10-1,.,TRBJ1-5,CASSESQPQHF,TGCGCCAGCAGTGAGTCCCAGCCCCAGCATTTT
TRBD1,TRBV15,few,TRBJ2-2,CATSRRTGGADTGELFF,TGTGCCACCAGCAGAAGAACAGGGGGCGCGGACACCGGGGAGCTGTTTTTT
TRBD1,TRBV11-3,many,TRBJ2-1,CASSSGQGTGQFF,TGTGCCAGCAGCTCGGGACAGGGTACAGGGCAGTTCTTC
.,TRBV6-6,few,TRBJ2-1,CASSYSEGGEQFF,TGTGCCAGCAGTTACTCGGAGGGAGGCGAGCAGTTCTTC
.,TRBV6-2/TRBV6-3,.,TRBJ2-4,CASSYGRHGDIQYF,TGTGCCAGCAGTTATGGGCGTCATGGGGACATTCAGTACTTC